This TCR beta chain came from a study of regulatory T cells in long-lasting Graves disease. Study overall: Those Graves' patients who were newly diagnosed had been on antithyroid drugs under 3 months.

This clonotype was found a few times. As yet, its antigen is unknown. The V segment lost 0 bases and the J segment 0 bases; nucleotides outside the gene matches: 13. The CDR3 is 19 amino acids. Germline CDR1 reads SGHTA; CDR2 reads FQGNSA. Relying on iRepertoire HTBI primers and Arm-PCR of CDR3 regions, the team built TCR beta libraries. Each CDR3 protein gets one entry after TCRdb re-called the multiplex PCR reads with MiXCR. The table shows about half a million distinct CDR3 sequences, with more than 10% occurring only once. Study results and limitations: A greater number of public clonotypes (roughly 2,800) was shared by persistent patients than by new patients (about 880).

Time point meaning: newly diagnosed GD, antithyroid drugs for less than 3 months. The authors made the TCR library using RNA they extracted from PBMCs. Graves' disease diagnoses used American Thyroid Association guidelines. Separately, the same data were catalogued under a study of T cells in Graves' hyperthyroidism and ophthalmopathy. That publication notes: Among thyroid clonotypes expanded above 0.001, most also appeared in blood.

This TCR derives from a woman aged 30 to 39 with Graves disease. The chain has TRBV7-2 and TRBJ2-7; 8 nucleotides align to TRBD2. The specimen was peripheral blood mononuclear cells (PBMCs), collected at new diagnosis, from a patient treated with antithyroid drugs. The CDR3: CASSLAIGRGGYPSYEQYF. DNA of the CDR3: TGTGCCAGCAGCTTAGCGATCGGGAGGGGGGGATATCCCTCCTACGAGCAGTACTTC.